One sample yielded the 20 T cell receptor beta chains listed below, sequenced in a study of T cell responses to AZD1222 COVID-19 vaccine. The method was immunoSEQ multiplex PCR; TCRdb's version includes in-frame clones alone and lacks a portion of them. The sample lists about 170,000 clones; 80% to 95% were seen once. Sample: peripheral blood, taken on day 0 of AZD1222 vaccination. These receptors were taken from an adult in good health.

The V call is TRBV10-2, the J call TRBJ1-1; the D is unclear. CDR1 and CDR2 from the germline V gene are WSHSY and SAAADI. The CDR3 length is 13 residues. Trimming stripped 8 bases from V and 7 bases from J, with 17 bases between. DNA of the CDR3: TGCGCCAGCGTTGATCAGATAACGAATGAAGCTTTCTTT. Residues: CASVDQITNEAFF.

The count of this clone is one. The CDR3 sequence is CASSVGWKRVGETQYF. The CDR3, as DNA: TGTGCCAGCAGCGTAGGGTGGAAGCGGGTGGGAGAGACCCAGTACTTC. The chain has TRBV9 and TRBJ2-5; the D gene is possibly TRBD2 (6 bases). Germline V CDR1 and CDR2: SGDLS, YYNGEE. The V end lost 0 bases, the J end lost 4 bases, and 16 bases lay between the germline ends. The CDR3 length is 16 residues.

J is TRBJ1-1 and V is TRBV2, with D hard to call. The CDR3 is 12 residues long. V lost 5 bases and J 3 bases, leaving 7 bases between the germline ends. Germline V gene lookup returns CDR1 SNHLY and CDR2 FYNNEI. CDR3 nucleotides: TGTGCCAGCAGTCTTCAATACACTGAAGCTTTCTTT. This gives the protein CASSLQYTEAFF.

CDR3 coding DNA: TGTGCCAGCAGCTTTAACAGGGAAGCTTTCTTT. Protein product: CASSFNREAFF. J is TRBJ1-1 and V is TRBV13; TRBD1 is a possible D gene (5 bases). Trimming cost V 3 bases and J 8 bases, with 7 bases left between them. Per germline, CDR1 PRHDT and CDR2 FYEKMQ (reference sequence). The CDR3 covers 11 residues. Full variable domain (missing parts from reference TRBV13 and TRBJ1-1): AAGVIQSPRHLIKEKRETATLKCYPIPRHDTVYWYQQGPGQDPQFLISFYEKMQSDKGSIPDRFSAQQFSDYHSELNMSSLELGDSALYFCASSFNREAFFGQGTRLTVV.

The CDR3: CASSSQGAGTQYF. CDR3 nucleotides: TGTGCCAGCAGCAGTCAGGGGGCCGGGACGCAGTATTTT. The rearrangement joins TRBV5-8 to TRBJ2-3; 8 nucleotides match TRBD1. CDR1 is SGHTS and CDR2 is YDEGEE in the germline V gene. V was clipped by 4 bases and J by 9 bases; unmatched bases: 7. CDR3 length equals 13 residues.

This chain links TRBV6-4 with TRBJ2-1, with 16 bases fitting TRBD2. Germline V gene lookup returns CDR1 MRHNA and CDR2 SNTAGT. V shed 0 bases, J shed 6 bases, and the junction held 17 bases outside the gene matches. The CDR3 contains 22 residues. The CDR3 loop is CASSDSIASGTSGRAVGNEQFF. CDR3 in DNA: TGTGCCAGCAGTGACTCGATTGCTTCAGGGACTAGCGGGAGGGCTGTTGGCAATGAGCAGTTCTTC.

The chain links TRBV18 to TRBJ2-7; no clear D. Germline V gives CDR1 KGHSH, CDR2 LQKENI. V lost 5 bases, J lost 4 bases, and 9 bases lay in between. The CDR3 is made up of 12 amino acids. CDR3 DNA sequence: TGTGCCAGCTCAACTTCGGAATACGAGCAGTACTTC. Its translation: CASSTSEYEQYF. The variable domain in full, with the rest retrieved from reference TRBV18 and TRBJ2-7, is NAGVMQNPRHLVRRRGQEARLRCSPMKGHSHVYWYRQLPEEGLKFMVYLQKENIIDESGMPKERFSAEFPKEGPSILRIQQVVRGDSAAYFCASSTSEYEQYFGPGTRLTVT.

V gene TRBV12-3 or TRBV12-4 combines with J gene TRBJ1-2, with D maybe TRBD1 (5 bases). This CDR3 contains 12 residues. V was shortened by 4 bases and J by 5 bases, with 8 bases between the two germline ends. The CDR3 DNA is TGTGCCAGCAGTTCCGGGGGTTATGGCTACACCTTC. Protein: CASSSGGYGYTF.

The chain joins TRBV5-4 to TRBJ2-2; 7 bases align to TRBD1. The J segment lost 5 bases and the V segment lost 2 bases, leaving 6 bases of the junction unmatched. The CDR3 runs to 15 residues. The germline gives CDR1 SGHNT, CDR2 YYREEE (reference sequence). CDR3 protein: CASSLGGPGTGELFF. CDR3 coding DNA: TGTGCCAGCAGCTTAGGGGGCCCGGGTACCGGGGAGCTGTTTTTT.

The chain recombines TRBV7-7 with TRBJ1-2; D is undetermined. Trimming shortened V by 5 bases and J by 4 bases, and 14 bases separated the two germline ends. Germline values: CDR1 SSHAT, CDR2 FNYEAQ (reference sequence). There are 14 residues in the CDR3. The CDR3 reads CASSPSHNFYGYTF. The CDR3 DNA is TGTGCCAGCAGCCCATCACACAATTTCTATGGCTACACCTTC.

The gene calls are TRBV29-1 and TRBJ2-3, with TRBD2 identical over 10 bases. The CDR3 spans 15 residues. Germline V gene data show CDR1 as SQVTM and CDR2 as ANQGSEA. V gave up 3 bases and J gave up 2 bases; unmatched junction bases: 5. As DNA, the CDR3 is TGCAGCGTTGAGGTACTAGCGGGGATCACAGATACGCAGTATTTT. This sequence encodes CSVEVLAGITDTQYF.

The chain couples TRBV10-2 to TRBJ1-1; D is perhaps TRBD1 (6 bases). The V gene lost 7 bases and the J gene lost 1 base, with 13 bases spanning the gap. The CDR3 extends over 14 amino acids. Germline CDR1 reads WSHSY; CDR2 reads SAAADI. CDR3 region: CASTPGHPNTEAFF. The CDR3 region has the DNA TGCGCCAGCACACCGGGACACCCGAACACTGAAGCTTTCTTT.

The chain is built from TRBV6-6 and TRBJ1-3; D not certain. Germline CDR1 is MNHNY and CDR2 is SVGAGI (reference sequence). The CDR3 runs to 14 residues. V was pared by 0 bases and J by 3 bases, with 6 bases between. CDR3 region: CASSYSTHGNTIYF. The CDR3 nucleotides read TGTGCCAGCAGTTACTCTACCCATGGAAACACCATATATTTT.

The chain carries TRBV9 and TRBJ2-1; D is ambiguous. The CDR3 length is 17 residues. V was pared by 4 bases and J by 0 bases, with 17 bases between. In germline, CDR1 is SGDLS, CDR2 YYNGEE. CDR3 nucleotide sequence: TGTGCCAGCAGCCTTAGGGCGGCCTCACTCTCCTACAATGAGCAGTTCTTC. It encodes CASSLRAASLSYNEQFF.

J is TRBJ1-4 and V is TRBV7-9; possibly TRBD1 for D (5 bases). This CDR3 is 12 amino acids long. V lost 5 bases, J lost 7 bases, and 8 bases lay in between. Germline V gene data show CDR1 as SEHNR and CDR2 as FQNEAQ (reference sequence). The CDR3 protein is CASSNRGEKLFF. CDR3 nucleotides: TGTGCCAGCAGCAATAGGGGTGAAAAACTGTTTTTT.

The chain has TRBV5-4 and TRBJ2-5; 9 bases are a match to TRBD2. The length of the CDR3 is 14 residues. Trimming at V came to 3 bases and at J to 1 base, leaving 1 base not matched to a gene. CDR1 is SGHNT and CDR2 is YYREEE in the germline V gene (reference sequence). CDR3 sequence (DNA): TGTGCCAGCAGCTCGGGACTAGCCCAAGAGACCCAGTACTTC. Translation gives CASSSGLAQETQYF.

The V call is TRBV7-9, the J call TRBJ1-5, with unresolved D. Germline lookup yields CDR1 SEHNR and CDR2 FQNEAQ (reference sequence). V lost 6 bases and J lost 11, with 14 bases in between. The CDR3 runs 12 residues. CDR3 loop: CASSQSERSQHF. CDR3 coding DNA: TGTGCCAGCAGTCAGTCAGAGAGGTCCCAGCATTTT.

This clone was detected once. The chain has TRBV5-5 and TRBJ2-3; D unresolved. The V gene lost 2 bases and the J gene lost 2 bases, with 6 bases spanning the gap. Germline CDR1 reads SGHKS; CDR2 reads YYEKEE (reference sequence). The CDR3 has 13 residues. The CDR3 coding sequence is TGTGCCAGCAGCTTTAAAGACACAGATACGCAGTATTTT. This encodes CASSFKDTDTQYF.

This CDR3 is CASSESLAGPTDTQYF. The CDR3 coding sequence is TGCGCCAGCAGTGAGAGCCTAGCGGGGCCCACAGATACGCAGTATTTT. This chain uses TRBV10-1 with TRBJ2-3; 9 positions agree with TRBD2. Germline V gene sequence: CDR1 WNHNN, CDR2 SYGVQD (reference sequence). V was clipped by 2 bases and J by 2 bases; unmatched bases: 5. This CDR3 spans 16 amino acids.

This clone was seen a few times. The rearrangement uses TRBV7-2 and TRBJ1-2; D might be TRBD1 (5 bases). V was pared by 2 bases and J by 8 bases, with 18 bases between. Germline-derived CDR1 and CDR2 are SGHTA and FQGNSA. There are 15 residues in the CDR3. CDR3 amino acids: CASSLSGGQGRGYTF. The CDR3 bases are TGTGCCAGCAGCTTATCAGGCGGGCAGGGACGGGGCTACACCTTC.